A single sample is the source of the 23 T cell receptor beta chains below, sequenced in a study of shared clonotypes between healthy human individuals (TCRdb year 2020). The library was prepared using the immunoSEQ multiplex PCR assay. This is the immuneACCESS table as TCRdb keeps it, with only in-frame sequences that have V and J called. A part of the clones is gone; compared with another copy, unresolved V genes explain less than half, and the rest is unexplained. A total of around 510,000 clones appear in this sample, approximately 95% of them only once. The ten largest clonotypes hold around 0.067% of the sample. Specimen: naive CD4+ T cells sorted from blood. This sample's cell subset or site label indicates: CD45RA+ positively selected. The receptor source for this set is a woman between 25 and 40 years old in good health.

The J gene is TRBJ1-4, the V gene TRBV6-6; a possible D gene is TRBD1 (5 bases). This CDR3 region has 16 residues. Germline CDR1 and CDR2: MNHNY and SVGAGI (reference sequence). V was shortened by 0 bases and J by 5 bases, with 13 bases between the two germline ends. CDR3 nucleotides: TGTGCCAGCAGTTACTCCATTAGGGGTAACAATGAAAAACTGTTTTTT. Translating it yields CASSYSIRGNNEKLFF.

The J gene is TRBJ1-2, the V gene TRBV28; TRBD1 agrees at 8 bases. Germline CDR1 is MDHEN and CDR2 is SYDVKM. This CDR3 is built from 14 residues. The V and J ends lost 8 bases and 3 bases, in that order; junction bases with no gene match: 8. The CDR3 sequence: CASLDRVRDYGYTF. The DNA for the CDR3 is TGTGCCAGCCTGGACAGGGTGAGGGACTATGGCTACACCTTC.

The chain uses TRBV28 and TRBJ1-2, with D tentatively TRBD1 (6 bases). From germline, CDR1 is MDHEN and CDR2 SYDVKM. CDR3 length: 13 residues. Trimming took 5 bases from V and 5 from J, leaving 12 bases between them. Here the CDR3 DNA reads TGTGCCAGCAGTCACGGACAGATTTATGGCTACACCTTC. Amino acids: CASSHGQIYGYTF.

V and J are TRBV28 and TRBJ2-7, with a possible D match to TRBD2 (6 bases). V shed 3 bases and J shed 7 bases, with 10 bases lying between them. The CDR3 sequence is 12 residues long. Germline V gives CDR1 MDHEN, CDR2 SYDVKM. The CDR3 loop reads CASSFGGVEQYF. CDR3 nucleotides: TGTGCCAGCAGTTTTGGAGGGGTAGAGCAGTACTTC.

The chain joins TRBV7-8 to TRBJ1-1; 8 bases map to TRBD1. The germline gives CDR1 SGHVS, CDR2 FQNEAQ. This CDR3 has 14 residues. Trimming at V came to 5 bases and at J to 4 bases, leaving 6 bases not matched to a gene. The CDR3 DNA reads TGTGCCAGCAGCCCTGGACAGGGAGGCACTGAAGCTTTCTTT. Translating gives CASSPGQGGTEAFF.

This clone was counted once. The V gene is TRBV7-9, the J gene TRBJ2-7; D unresolved. This CDR3 contains 15 residues. Germline V gene lookup returns CDR1 SEHNR and CDR2 FQNEAQ (reference sequence). The germline V and J ends were trimmed by 5 bases and 5 bases, with 19 bases remaining between them. The CDR3 nucleotides are TGTGCCAGCAGCCAACCCCCCCCACGGGCCAACGAGCAGTACTTC. Amino acid sequence: CASSQPPPRANEQYF. The full variable domain, its missing parts supplied by reference TRBV7-9 and TRBJ2-7, is DTGVSQNPRHKITKRGQNVTFRCDPISEHNRLYWYRQTLGQGPEFLTYFQNEAQLEKSRLLSDRFSAERPKGSFSTLEIQRTEQGDSAMYLCASSQPPPRANEQYFGPGTRLTVT.

The chain couples TRBV10-3 to TRBJ2-7, with D possibly matching TRBD1 (6 bases). Trimming took off 9 bases at V and 4 bases at J, with 19 bases between the two ends. Germline CDR1 reads ENHRY; CDR2 reads SYGVKD. The CDR3 covers 14 residues. The CDR3 sequence: CAITKSADRYEQYF. CDR3 DNA sequence: TGTGCCATAACAAAATCGGCGGACAGATACGAGCAGTACTTC.

The chain couples TRBV7-9 to TRBJ1-6, with 9 bases lining up with TRBD1. The CDR3 consists of 16 residues. From germline, CDR1 is SEHNR and CDR2 FQNEAQ (reference sequence). V shed 1 base and J 10 bases; nucleotides not matched to a gene: 8. CDR3 protein: CASSLVRTGEGSPLHF. The CDR3 DNA reads TGTGCCAGCAGCTTAGTGCGGACAGGGGAAGGCTCACCCCTCCACTTT.

This chain connects TRBV2 to TRBJ2-1; 9 bases are a match to TRBD1. The germline V gene encodes CDR1 SNHLY and CDR2 FYNNEI. The CDR3 spans 15 residues. V shed 6 bases, J shed 0 bases, and the junction held 3 bases outside the gene matches. In DNA form, the CDR3 reads TGTGCCAGCAGCCTACAGGGGGCCTCCTACAATGAGCAGTTCTTC. Its protein is CASSLQGASYNEQFF.

The chain couples TRBV5-3 to TRBJ2-5, with a possible D match to TRBD2 (6 bases). TRBV5-3 is flagged as an ORF with uncertain function. Trimming removed 4 bases from V and 4 bases from J, with 20 bases in between. This CDR3 contains 16 residues. The CDR3 spells CARSRALAPPLETQYF. The CDR3 bases are TGTGCCAGAAGCCGGGCGCTAGCGCCCCCGTTAGAGACCCAGTACTTC.

The chain recombines TRBV6-5 with TRBJ2-3, with 9 bases matching TRBD2. CDR3 size: 13 residues. CDR1 MNHEY and CDR2 SVGAGI come from the germline V gene. V lost 2 bases to trimming and J lost 11 bases; unmatched junction nucleotides: 5. CDR3 DNA sequence: TGTGCCAGCAGTTACGGCGGGAGGGCCATGCAGTATTTT. It codes for CASSYGGRAMQYF.

The chain is built from TRBV5-1 and TRBJ1-5; perhaps TRBD1 as D (5 bases). Trimming took off 0 bases at V and 5 bases at J, with 12 bases between the two ends. CDR3 length: 15 residues. Germline lookup yields CDR1 SGHRS and CDR2 YFSETQ. CDR3 in amino acids: CASSLGVGGDQPQHF. The CDR3 bases are TGCGCCAGCAGCTTGGGTGTGGGAGGGGATCAGCCCCAGCATTTT.

The rearrangement joins TRBV23-1 to TRBJ2-1; a possible D gene is TRBD2 (6 bases). TRBV23-1 is recorded as an ORF, its role being uncertain. The CDR3 loop spans 11 amino acids. With 3 bases removed from V and 13 bases from J, the gap between germline ends came to 10 bases. The CDR3 DNA reads as TGCGCCAGCAGTCACGGGGGTCCCCAGTTCTTC. This gives the protein CASSHGGPQFF.

The chain employs TRBV6-5 and TRBJ2-5; TRBD1 is a possible D gene (5 bases). The CDR3 sequence is 15 residues long. V lost 2 bases and J lost 6, with 16 bases in between. Germline-derived CDR1 and CDR2 are MNHEY and SVGAGI. For the CDR3, the DNA is TGTGCCAGCAGTTACGTCCAGGGTCGTTCGAAGACCCAGTACTTC. This gives the protein CASSYVQGRSKTQYF.

The rearrangement links TRBV10-3 to TRBJ1-5; 7 positions match TRBD1. V lost 6 bases, J lost 2 bases, and 13 bases stayed unmatched. The V gene's germline CDR1 is ENHRY and CDR2 SYGVKD. This CDR3 contains 17 residues. Written as DNA, the CDR3 is TGTGCCATCAGCGAGGGGGCCAGGGGCGGTGGCAATCAGCCCCAGCATTTT. This gives the protein CAISEGARGGGNQPQHF.

The V gene is TRBV7-9, the J gene TRBJ1-2, with D possibly TRBD1 on 5 matching bases. The germline gives CDR1 SEHNR, CDR2 FQNEAQ (reference sequence). V was cut by 5 bases and J by 4 bases, with 14 bases left in between. The CDR3 runs 14 residues. CDR3 loop: CASSPRDGSYGYTF. The CDR3 DNA reads TGTGCCAGCAGCCCGCGGGACGGATCCTATGGCTACACCTTC. The full variable domain, completed using reference TRBV7-9 and TRBJ1-2, is DTGVSQNPRHKITKRGQNVTFRCDPISEHNRLYWYRQTLGQGPEFLTYFQNEAQLEKSRLLSDRFSAERPKGSFSTLEIQRTEQGDSAMYLCASSPRDGSYGYTFGSGTRLTVV.

The chain links TRBV19 to TRBJ2-2; 8 nucleotides line up with TRBD1. CDR1 and CDR2 from the germline V gene are LNHDA and SQIVND (reference sequence). The V gene end was trimmed by 10 bases and the J gene end by 4 bases; junction bases not matched to a gene: 8. The CDR3 consists of 14 residues. The CDR3 spells CATQDRAFTGELFF. The CDR3 coding sequence is TGTGCCACACAGGACAGGGCATTCACCGGGGAGCTGTTTTTT.

This rearrangement joins TRBV2 to TRBJ1-4; 9 nucleotides line up with TRBD1. The CDR3 length is 15 residues. V was pared by 6 bases and J by 8 bases, with 10 bases of the junction left unmatched. Germline CDR1 SNHLY, CDR2 FYNNEI. CDR3 sequence: CASSLGQGSVEKLFF. CDR3 coding DNA: TGTGCCAGCAGCCTGGGACAGGGATCGGTGGAAAAACTGTTTTTT.

This sequence joins TRBV5-1 and TRBJ2-5; possible D gene TRBD2, 5 bases. Germline V gene lookup returns CDR1 SGHRS and CDR2 YFSETQ. This CDR3 spans 16 amino acids. The V gene lost 0 bases and the J gene lost 1 base, with 13 bases spanning the gap. The CDR3 region is CASSLAATRVQETQYF. The DNA of the CDR3 is TGCGCCAGCAGCTTGGCGGCCACTAGGGTCCAAGAGACCCAGTACTTC.

CDR3 in DNA: TGTGCCATCAGTGAAGGGACAGGGGCCCCTGGGGTAGCTGAAGCTTTCTTT. Protein: CAISEGTGAPGVAEAFF. The chain links TRBV10-3 to TRBJ1-1; 10 nucleotides agree with TRBD1. V lost 3 bases, J lost 6 bases, and 13 bases stayed unmatched. CDR1 and CDR2 (germline): ENHRY, SYGVKD. The CDR3 is 17 residues long.

The chain joins TRBV2 to TRBJ2-7, with TRBD2 matching 10 bases. After removal of 7 bases from V and 6 bases from J, the junction contained 9 bases not matched to a gene. The CDR3 runs to 14 residues. In germline, CDR1 is SNHLY, CDR2 FYNNEI. CDR3 residues: CASNPSGSSSEQYF. The CDR3 DNA sequence: TGTGCCAGCAACCCTAGCGGGAGCTCGAGCGAGCAGTACTTC.

CDR3 loop: CASSLGQRAGANVLTF. The CDR3 DNA reads TGTGCCAGCAGCTTAGGACAGAGAGCTGGGGCCAACGTCCTGACTTTC. The J gene is TRBJ2-6, the V gene TRBV7-9; D perhaps matches TRBD1 (5 bases). Trimming stripped 1 base from V and 2 bases from J, with 9 bases between. The V gene's germline CDR1 is SEHNR and CDR2 FQNEAQ (reference sequence). The CDR3 has 16 amino acids.

The V and J genes are TRBV9 and TRBJ2-4; possibly TRBD2 for D (5 bases). Looked up from germline, CDR1 is SGDLS and CDR2 is YYNGEE. The CDR3 consists of 14 residues. With 0 bases removed from V and 7 bases from J, the gap between germline ends came to 11 bases. The DNA for the CDR3 is TGTGCCAGCAGCGTAGGTCGGGGTCCGAACATTCAGTACTTC. Protein sequence: CASSVGRGPNIQYF.